Shown below are 21 T cell receptor beta chains from a single sample sequenced in a study of blood T cell repertoires in COVID-19 (TCRdb year 2020). The library was built by means of the immunoSEQ multiplex PCR assay. The immuneACCESS repertoire file appears here via TCRdb, limited to in-frame rearrangements. These files lack a portion of the clones; in checked studies, under half of the deficit traces to unresolved V genes, and the cause of the others is not known. The sample includes about 270,000 clones, with around 89% observed a single time. Under 3% of the sample rests with the top ten. The sample was PBMCs or T cells enriched from blood (not recorded which). The receptors derive from a woman in her late teens or twenties who had recovered from COVID-19.

V and J are TRBV11-2 and TRBJ1-2; 8 bases are a match to TRBD1. The CDR3 is made up of 15 amino acids. Trimming at V came to 5 bases and at J to 0 bases, leaving 5 bases not matched to a gene. From germline, CDR1 is SGHAT and CDR2 FQNNGV. The CDR3 DNA sequence: TGTGCCAGCAGCCCTGGACAGGGAACTAACTATGGCTACACCTTC. Its protein is CASSPGQGTNYGYTF. Using reference TRBV11-2 and TRBJ1-2 for the parts outside the CDR3, the full variable domain is EAGVAQSPRYKIIEKRQSVAFWCNPISGHATLYWYQQILGQGPKLLIQFQNNGVVDDSQLPKDRFSAERLKGVDSTLKIQPAKLEDSAVYLCASSPGQGTNYGYTFGSGTRLTVV.

V is TRBV5-1 and J is TRBJ1-1; D gene uncertain. Between the trimmed V and J ends, which lost 0 bases and 7 bases, there was a span of 16 bases. Germline-derived CDR1 and CDR2 are SGHRS and YFSETQ. The CDR3 length is 15 residues. Here the CDR3 reads CASSLEPVPGLEAFF. CDR3 DNA: TGCGCCAGCAGCTTGGAGCCCGTCCCCGGACTTGAAGCTTTCTTT.

The rearrangement links TRBV6-1 to TRBJ2-2; TRBD1 is a possible D gene (6 bases). V lost 4 bases and J 5 bases, leaving 20 bases between the germline ends. Germline CDR1 is MNHNS and CDR2 is SASEGT. This CDR3 has 17 residues. CDR3 sequence: CASSGSQTGIPTGELFF. In nucleotides, the CDR3 is TGTGCCAGCAGTGGCTCTCAAACAGGGATACCAACCGGGGAGCTGTTTTTT.

The chain uses TRBV11-2 and TRBJ2-3; 12 nucleotides line up with TRBD2. From germline, CDR1 is SGHAT and CDR2 FQNNGV. V gave up 5 bases and J gave up 0 bases; unmatched junction bases: 9. The CDR3 covers 18 residues. The CDR3 region has the DNA TGTGCCAGCAGCGTTGGACTAGCGGGGCCCAAAAGCACAGATACGCAGTATTTT. Its translation: CASSVGLAGPKSTDTQYF.

The CDR3 sequence: CASSPGGRGGNQPQHF. The CDR3 bases are TGTGCCAGCTCACCGGGGGGGCGGGGCGGAAATCAGCCCCAGCATTTT. The rearrangement uses TRBV18 and TRBJ1-5, with a possible D match to TRBD1 (6 bases). This CDR3 comprises 16 residues. The V gene lost 3 bases and the J gene lost 4 bases, with 16 bases spanning the gap. Per germline, CDR1 KGHSH and CDR2 LQKENI.

Points on this clone: This sample also contains other DNA sequences that code for the same CDR3. The rearrangement links TRBV6-5 to TRBJ1-5; 7 positions match TRBD1. The CDR3 runs to 14 residues. Germline CDR1 reads MNHEY; CDR2 reads SVGAGI. V shed 5 bases and J 7 bases; nucleotides not matched to a gene: 8. The CDR3 nucleotides are TGTGCCAGCAGTACCACAGGGGTCGGCCAGCCCCAGCATTTT. Its translation: CASSTTGVGQPQHF.

V gene TRBV5-4 combines with J gene TRBJ1-2; D gene unclear. CDR3 length: 13 residues. Between the trimmed V and J ends, which lost 0 bases and 6 bases, there was a span of 9 bases. Germline values: CDR1 SGHNT, CDR2 YYREEE (reference sequence). The DNA for the CDR3 is TGTGCCAGCAGCTTGGACAGCATGCATGGCTACACCTTC. Translated: CASSLDSMHGYTF.

The chain has TRBV6-5 and TRBJ2-7; 7 bases agree with TRBD1. V shed 4 bases and J 6 bases; nucleotides not matched to a gene: 9. This CDR3 region has 14 residues. Germline loops: CDR1 MNHEY, CDR2 SVGAGI. The CDR3 DNA follows: TGTGCCAGCAGTTCCCTTGACAGGGCCGGCGAGCAGTACTTC. This sequence encodes CASSSLDRAGEQYF.

The chain couples TRBV6-1 to TRBJ1-2; D ambiguous. Germline V gene sequence: CDR1 MNHNS, CDR2 SASEGT. CDR3 length equals 12 residues. The V gene lost 3 bases and the J gene lost 1 base, with 3 bases spanning the gap. The CDR3 protein is CASSESNYGYTF. CDR3 sequence (DNA): TGTGCCAGCAGTGAGAGTAACTATGGCTACACCTTC.

The chain combines TRBV27 with TRBJ1-4; 7 bases are a match to TRBD1. CDR1 MNHEY and CDR2 SMNVEV come from the germline V gene (reference sequence). Trimming removed 5 bases from V and 10 bases from J; junction bases left unmatched: 10. The CDR3 loop spans 14 amino acids. This chain's CDR3 is CASSPVTGSAKLFF. CDR3 nucleotide sequence: TGTGCCAGCAGTCCCGTGACAGGGTCCGCAAAACTGTTTTTT.

The rearrangement uses TRBV9 and TRBJ2-7, with 10 nucleotides matching TRBD2. Germline V lookup: CDR1 SGDLS, CDR2 YYNGEE. The junction had 11 bases not matched to a gene; V was cut back by 2 bases and J by 6 bases. The CDR3 spans 16 residues. The CDR3 DNA sequence: TGTGCCAGCAGCGTTGGGACTAGCGAGGGGGCGGTCGAGCAGTACTTC. This translates into CASSVGTSEGAVEQYF.

This clone showed up just once. V usage is TRBV5-4 and J usage is TRBJ2-1; D gene uncertain. Germline assignment: CDR1 SGHNT and CDR2 YYREEE (reference sequence). The CDR3 is 15 residues long. The V and J ends lost 0 bases and 2 bases respectively, with 9 bases between them. Written as DNA, the CDR3 is TGTGCCAGCAGCTTGGGGGCCGGAACCTACAATGAGCAGTTCTTC. Translating it yields CASSLGAGTYNEQFF.

This clone was recorded only once. The chain uses TRBV6-5 and TRBJ1-2; possible D gene TRBD1, 6 bases. CDR1 and CDR2 from the germline V gene are MNHEY and SVGAGI. CDR3 length: 13 amino acids. Trimming left V 6 bases short and J 1 base short, with 9 bases between. DNA of the CDR3: TGTGCCAGCAGGCACAGGGTTAACTATGGCTACACCTTC. Translated: CASRHRVNYGYTF.

CDR3 sequence: CASRDFGGLNTEAFF. The CDR3 DNA reads TGCGCCAGCCGAGACTTCGGAGGGCTGAACACTGAAGCTTTCTTT. The rearrangement joins TRBV5-1 to TRBJ1-1; D is unresolved. This CDR3 has 15 amino acids. Between the trimmed V and J ends, which lost 7 bases and 0 bases, there was a span of 16 bases. Germline loops: CDR1 SGHRS, CDR2 YFSETQ.

The CDR3 sequence is CAGIGQGALNTEAFF. In nucleotides, the CDR3 is TGTGCCGGAATTGGACAGGGGGCACTGAACACTGAAGCTTTCTTT. The chain combines TRBV27 with TRBJ1-1, with 11 bases identical to TRBD1. CDR3 length equals 15 residues. The germline CDR1 and CDR2 sequences are MNHEY and SMNVEV (reference sequence). Losses at the gene ends were 11 bases for V and 0 bases for J; bases not matched to a gene: 8.

The table lists this clone with a count of one. The J gene is TRBJ1-2, the V gene TRBV19, with D uncertain. The CDR3 is 16 residues long. Trimming cost V 1 base and J 7 bases, with 19 bases left between them. Germline assignment: CDR1 LNHDA and CDR2 SQIVND (reference sequence). The CDR3 nucleotides are TGTGCCAGTAGTATAGCCAGCGGGGTTGGGTTGGCTGGCTACACCTTC. Protein: CASSIASGVGLAGYTF.

The rearrangement joins TRBV6-5 to TRBJ2-7; D may be TRBD1 (6 bases). The CDR3 runs to 16 residues. The V gene lost 2 bases and the J gene lost 2 bases, with 16 bases spanning the gap. Germline assignment: CDR1 MNHEY and CDR2 SVGAGI. CDR3 bases: TGTGCCAGCAGTTACGTACGGGACACCTCCCCCTACGAGCAGTACTTC. Protein sequence: CASSYVRDTSPYEQYF.

J is TRBJ2-5 and V is TRBV12-5; D perhaps matches TRBD2 (6 bases). Germline assignment: CDR1 LGHNT and CDR2 FRNRAP. Trimming removed 5 bases at V and 1 base at J, with 14 bases between. CDR3 length equals 15 residues. CDR3 protein: CASGPEGRPQETQYF. The CDR3 DNA is TGTGCTAGTGGTCCGGAGGGACGGCCCCAAGAGACCCAGTACTTC.

The chain carries TRBV13 and TRBJ2-7; weak D call: TRBD1 (6 bases). The CDR3 sequence is 16 residues long. Trimming shortened V by 0 bases and J by 2 bases, and 14 bases separated the two germline ends. Germline V gene lookup returns CDR1 PRHDT and CDR2 FYEKMQ (reference sequence). CDR3 DNA: TGTGCCAGCAGCTTAGGGCGACAGGCCTACACCTACGAGCAGTACTTC. This encodes CASSLGRQAYTYEQYF.

V usage is TRBV27 and J usage is TRBJ1-1, with D perhaps matching TRBD1 (5 bases). Germline CDR1 is MNHEY and CDR2 is SMNVEV (reference sequence). The CDR3 has 14 residues. Trimming cost V 6 bases and J 0 bases, with 11 bases left between them. CDR3 amino acids: CASSSGGMNTEAFF. The CDR3 coding sequence is TGTGCCAGCAGCTCGGGGGGTATGAACACTGAAGCTTTCTTT.

V usage is TRBV7-6 and J usage is TRBJ1-5; TRBD1 is a possible D gene (5 bases). The V gene lost 2 bases and the J gene lost 0 bases, with 8 bases spanning the gap. Germline assignment: CDR1 SGHVS and CDR2 FNYEAQ. This CDR3 region has 15 residues. The CDR3 coding sequence is TGTGCCAGCAGCTTAAGGGACTCTAGCAATCAGCCCCAGCATTTT. The encoded protein is CASSLRDSSNQPQHF.